This T cell receptor (beta chain) was profiled in a study of low-dose radiotherapy and immunotherapy resistance in tumors. Looking at the study overall: Intravenous ipilimumab 1 mg/kg every six weeks was given with nivolumab 240 mg every two weeks. Oral aspirin 300 mg was taken by patients daily for four cycles from cycle 1 day 1.

Time point noted: before trial treatment. Every donor was treated with nivolumab, ipilimumab, aspirin, low-dose cyclophosphamide and also low-dose radiotherapy. TRAV- and TRBV-specific primers were used for first-strand cDNA, which covered alpha and beta chains. With a constant-region primer and a V-primer adapter, TCRs were subjected to roughly 20 PCR cycles of amplification. Amplification of the isolated mRNA used in vitro transcription. Using its own MiXCR run on the reads, TCRdb lists one record per CDR3 protein. The sample has about 60,000 distinct CDR3 sequences; around 25% are singletons. The CDR3 sequence is 13 residues long. The germline CDR1 and CDR2 sequences are KGHSH and LQKENI. V lost 3 bases and J 3 bases, leaving 8 bases between the germline ends.

The sequences come from PBMCs, collected before treatment. This rearrangement joins TRBV18 to TRBJ1-1; D is perhaps TRBD1 (5 bases). The source is a male donor with prostate cancer. In nucleotides, the CDR3 is TGTGCCAGCTCACCCAGGGCGGACACTGAAGCTTTCTTT. Protein: CASSPRADTEAFF.